This TCR beta chain was observed in a study of CD8+ T cells in alopecia areata. Study results and caveats: With tofacitinib ongoing, many expanded lesional clones persisted in both scalp and blood.

This CDR3 spans 16 amino acids. Trimming removed 5 bases at V and 0 bases at J, with 17 bases between. CDR1 SGHVS and CDR2 FQNEAQ come from the germline V gene. The treatment: oral pan-JAK inhibitor, 5-10 mg twice daily. Remarks on this clone: Antigen unknown.

cDNA serving as the sequencing template came from extracted, reverse transcribed RNA. Clones were read by immunoSEQ multiplex PCR, and TCRdb kept only the in-frame ones, dropping some. Of roughly 120,000 clones listed, approximately 59% are singletons. The material was CD8+ T cells sorted from blood, obtained at week 4, from a patient treated with tofacitinib. The J gene is TRBJ2-7, the V gene TRBV7-8; D is unresolved. The TCR originated in a human donor with alopecia areata. The CDR3 spells CASSLTQDGSSYEQYF. The DNA for the CDR3 is TGTGCCAGCAGCCTCACTCAGGACGGAAGCTCCTACGAGCAGTACTTC.